Listed here is a single T cell receptor beta chain. In its sample, this clonotype was seen a few times. Its target antigen remains unknown. No quality values exist for individual bases; no much larger clone is one base distant. V is cut back by 0 bases and J by 4 bases, with 9 bases in the junction unmatched. Based on the germline V gene, the CDR1 and CDR2 sequences are LGHNA and YNFKEQ. The CDR3 holds 16 amino acids from the cysteine to the phenylalanine. Of all the DNA, just the CDR3 is kept, 48 bases in frame from base 1. In this study, sorted CD4+ and CD8+ T cells from the blood of healthy subjects and of severe aplastic anemia patients had their TCR repertoires deep-sequenced. Ficoll-Paque density gradient centrifugation was used to isolate peripheral blood mononuclear cells. CD4+ and CD8+ T cells were sorted by FACS or magnetic beads before DNA extraction. Genomic DNA was used as template for profiling of TCR beta VDJ combinations and CDR3 sequences. An Illumina HiSeq 2000 was the platform used for TCR repertoire sequencing. In the authors' own workflow: Repertoire assessment relied on Simpson's diversity index, CDR3 size and DJ length profiles, and TRBV/TRBJ rearrangement plots. The immunodominant clone was defined as the most abundant DNA sequence in deep sequencing data. CDR3 amino acid sequences were checked for sharing between subjects and were compared against published repertoires and the VDJdb database. Using fastp trimming at Q25 and MiXCR clonotype assembly, TCRdb reanalyzed the public sequencing data and kept in-frame beta chains. CDR3 protein sequences are deduplicated, and each keeps its most common genes and DNA. TCRdb, rather than the study authors, made the V and J calls. The sample yields about 180,000 distinct CDR3 sequences; roughly half were counted once. Of the sample, roughly 3% falls within the top ten clones.

This entry comes from a study of CD8+CD57+ T cells in acquired aplastic anemia (dated 2018 in TCRdb). About the study as a whole: On average, sorted CD4+ and CD8+ cells yielded around 3.4 ug of extracted DNA, with a range of about 0.18 to 27.4 ug. For healthy donor samples, the average read count was about 10 million for CD4+ cells and 11 million to 13 million for CD8+ cells.

Paper-wide results and their limitations: Roughly 29 CD8+ CDR3 sequences were found to be shared between patients and controls, but these sequences appeared to be highly expressed in patients and within the immunodominant clones of the patients. CD8+ Simpson's diversity did not differ significantly between patients and healthy controls (P=0.060).

This TCR was sampled from a human donor in good health. The sequenced sample consisted of sorted CD4+, CD8+, or CD8+CD57+ T cells (not recorded which) from PBMCs. In this chain, TRBV4-2 is recombined with TRBJ2-7; 7 central bases correspond to TRBD2. The DNA sequence follows: TGTGCCAGCAGCCAAGAAGTGGGAAGCGGGGCTTACGAGCAGTACTTC. This codes for CASSQEVGSGAYEQYF.